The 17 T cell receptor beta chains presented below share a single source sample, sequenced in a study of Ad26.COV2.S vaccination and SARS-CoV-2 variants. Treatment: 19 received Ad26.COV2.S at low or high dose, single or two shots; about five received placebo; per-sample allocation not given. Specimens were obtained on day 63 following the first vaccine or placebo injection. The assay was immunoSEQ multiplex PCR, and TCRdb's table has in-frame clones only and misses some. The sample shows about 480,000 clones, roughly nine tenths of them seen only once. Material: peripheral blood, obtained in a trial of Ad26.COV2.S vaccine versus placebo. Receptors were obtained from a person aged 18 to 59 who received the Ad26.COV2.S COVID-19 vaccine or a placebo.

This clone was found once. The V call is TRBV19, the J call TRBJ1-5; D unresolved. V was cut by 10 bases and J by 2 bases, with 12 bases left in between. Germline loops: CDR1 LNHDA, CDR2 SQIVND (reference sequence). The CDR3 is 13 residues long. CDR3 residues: CATRGSGNQPQHF. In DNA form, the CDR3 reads TGTGCCACCAGAGGCTCAGGCAATCAGCCCCAGCATTTT.

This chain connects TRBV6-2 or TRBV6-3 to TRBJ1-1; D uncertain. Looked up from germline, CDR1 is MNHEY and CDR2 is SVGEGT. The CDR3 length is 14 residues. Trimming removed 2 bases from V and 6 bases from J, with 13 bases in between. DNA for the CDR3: TGTGCCAGCAGTTACACCGGCGGGGTCGCTGAAGCTTTCTTT. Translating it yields CASSYTGGVAEAFF.

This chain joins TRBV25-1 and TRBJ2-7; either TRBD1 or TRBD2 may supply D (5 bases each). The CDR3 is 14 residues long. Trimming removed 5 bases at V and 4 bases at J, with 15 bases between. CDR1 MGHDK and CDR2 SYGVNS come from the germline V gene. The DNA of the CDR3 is TGTGCCAGCAGTAGACCCGGGACCTTTTACGAGCAGTACTTC. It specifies CASSRPGTFYEQYF.

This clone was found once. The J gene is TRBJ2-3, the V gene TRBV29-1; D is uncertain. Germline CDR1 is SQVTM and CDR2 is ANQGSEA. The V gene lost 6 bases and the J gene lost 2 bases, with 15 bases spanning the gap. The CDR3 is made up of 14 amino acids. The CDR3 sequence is CSVPGALHTDTQYF. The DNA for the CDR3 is TGCAGCGTCCCAGGAGCCCTGCACACAGATACGCAGTATTTT.

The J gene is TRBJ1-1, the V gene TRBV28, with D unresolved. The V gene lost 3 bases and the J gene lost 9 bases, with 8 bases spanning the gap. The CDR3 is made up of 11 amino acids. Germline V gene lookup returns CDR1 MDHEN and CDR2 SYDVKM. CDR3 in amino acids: CASSLSQQAFF. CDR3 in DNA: TGTGCCAGCAGTTTGTCACAGCAAGCTTTCTTT.

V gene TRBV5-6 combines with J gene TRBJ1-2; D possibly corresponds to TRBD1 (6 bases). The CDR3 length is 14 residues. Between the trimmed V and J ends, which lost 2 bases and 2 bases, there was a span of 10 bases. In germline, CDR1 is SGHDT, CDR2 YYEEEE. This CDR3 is CASSFTGPNYGYTF. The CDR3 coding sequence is TGTGCCAGCAGCTTTACAGGGCCCAACTATGGCTACACCTTC.

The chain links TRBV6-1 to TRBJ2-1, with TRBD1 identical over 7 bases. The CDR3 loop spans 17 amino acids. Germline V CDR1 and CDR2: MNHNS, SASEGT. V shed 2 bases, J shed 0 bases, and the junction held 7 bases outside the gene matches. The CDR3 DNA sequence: TGTGCCAGCAGTGAATTCTTTGGGGACAGCTCCTACAATGAGCAGTTCTTC. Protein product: CASSEFFGDSSYNEQFF.

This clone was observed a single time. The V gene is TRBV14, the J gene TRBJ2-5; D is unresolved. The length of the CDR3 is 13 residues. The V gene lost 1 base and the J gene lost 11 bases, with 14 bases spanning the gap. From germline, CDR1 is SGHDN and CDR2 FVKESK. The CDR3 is CASSQALWETQYF. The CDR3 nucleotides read TGTGCCAGCAGCCAAGCTCTGTGGGAAACTCAGTACTTC.

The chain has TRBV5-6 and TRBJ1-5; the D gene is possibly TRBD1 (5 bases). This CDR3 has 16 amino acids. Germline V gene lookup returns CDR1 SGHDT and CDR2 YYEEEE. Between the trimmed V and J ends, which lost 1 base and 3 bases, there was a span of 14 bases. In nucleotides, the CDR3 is TGTGCCAGCAGCTTGAGACAGACAGACTCCAATCAGCCCCAGCATTTT. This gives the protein CASSLRQTDSNQPQHF.

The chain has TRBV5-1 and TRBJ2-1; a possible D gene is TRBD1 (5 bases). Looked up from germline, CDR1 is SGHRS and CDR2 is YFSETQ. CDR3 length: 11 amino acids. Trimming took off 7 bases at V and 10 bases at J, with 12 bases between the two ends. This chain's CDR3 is CASSGNREQFF. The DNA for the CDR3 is TGCGCCAGCTCCGGAAACAGGGAGCAGTTCTTC. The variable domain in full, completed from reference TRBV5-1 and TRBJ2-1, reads KAGVTQTPRYLIKTRGQQVTLSCSPISGHRSVSWYQQTPGQGLQFLFEYFSETQRNKGNFPGRFSGRQFSNSRSEMNVSTLELGDSALYLCASSGNREQFFGPGTRLTVL.

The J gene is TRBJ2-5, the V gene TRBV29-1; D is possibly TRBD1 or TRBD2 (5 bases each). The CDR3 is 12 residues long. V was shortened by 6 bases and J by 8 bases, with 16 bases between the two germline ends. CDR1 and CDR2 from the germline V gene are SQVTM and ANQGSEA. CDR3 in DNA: TGCAGCGTCGGGACGCGCTGGGGAACCCAGTACTTC. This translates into CSVGTRWGTQYF.

The chain's CDR3 is CASSLTGYWFF. CDR3 DNA: TGCGCCAGCAGCTTGACAGGGTATTGGTTCTTC. The V call is TRBV5-1, the J call TRBJ2-1; a possible D gene is TRBD1 (6 bases). V shed 1 base and J shed 15 bases, with 11 bases lying between them. Germline V gives CDR1 SGHRS, CDR2 YFSETQ. CDR3 length: 11 residues.

The CDR3: CAWRAVGGGSYEQYF. In DNA, the CDR3 is TGTGCCTGGAGAGCTGTGGGGGGGGGCTCCTACGAGCAGTACTTC. The chain is built from TRBV30 and TRBJ2-7; 7 bases map to TRBD2. J gave up 0 bases and V 3 bases, and 8 bases lay outside the gene matches. The germline CDR1 and CDR2 sequences are GTSNPN and SVGIG (reference sequence). CDR3 length: 15 residues.

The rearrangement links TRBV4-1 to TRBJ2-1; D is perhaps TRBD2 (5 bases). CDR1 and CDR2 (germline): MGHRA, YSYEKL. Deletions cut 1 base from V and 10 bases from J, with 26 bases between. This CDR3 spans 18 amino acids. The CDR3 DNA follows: TGCGCCAGCAGCCAAGGTTGGGAGAACCCACGCCAGGCTCGAGAGCAGTTCTTC. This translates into CASSQGWENPRQAREQFF.

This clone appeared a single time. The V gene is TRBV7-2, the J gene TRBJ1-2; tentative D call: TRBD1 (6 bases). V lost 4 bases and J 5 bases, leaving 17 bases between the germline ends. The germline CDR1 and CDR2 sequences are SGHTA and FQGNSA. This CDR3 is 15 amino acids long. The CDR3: CASSYPETGSYGYTF. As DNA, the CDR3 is TGTGCCAGCAGCTACCCCGAGACAGGTAGTTATGGCTACACCTTC. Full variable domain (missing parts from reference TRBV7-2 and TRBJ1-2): GAGVSQSPSNKVTEKGKDVELRCDPISGHTALYWYRQSLGQGLEFLIYFQGNSAPDKSGLPSDRFSAERTGGSVSTLTIQRTQQEDSAVYLCASSYPETGSYGYTFGSGTRLTVV.

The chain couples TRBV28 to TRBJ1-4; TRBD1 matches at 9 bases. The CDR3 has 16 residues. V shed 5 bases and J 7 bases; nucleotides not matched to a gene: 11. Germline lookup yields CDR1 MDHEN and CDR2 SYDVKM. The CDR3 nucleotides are TGTGCCAGCAGTGCACCGGGTGGGACAGGGCTTGAAAAACTGTTTTTT. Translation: CASSAPGGTGLEKLFF.

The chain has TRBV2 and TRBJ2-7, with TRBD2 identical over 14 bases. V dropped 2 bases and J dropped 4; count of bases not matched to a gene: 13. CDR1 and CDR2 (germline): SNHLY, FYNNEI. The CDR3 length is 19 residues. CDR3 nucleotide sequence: TGTGCCAGCAGTGAACCGGGACTAGCGGGGGTGACCGTACCTTACGAGCAGTACTTC. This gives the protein CASSEPGLAGVTVPYEQYF.